The table lists the clone carrying this T cell receptor beta chain with a count of one. Source study methods: Amplification from reference gene primers served as the basis for estimated nucleated cell counts. Only in-frame clones appear in the TCRdb table, and some are missing; sequencing was by immunoSEQ multiplex PCR. V and J calls plus clone size are reproduced from that table; the DNA served to infer D and trimming. Of under 75,000 clones listed, over 80% were seen once; the top ten hold roughly 2.4%. The data were taken from a study of blood T cell repertoires in COVID-19. Looking at the study overall: COVID-19 samples from acute and convalescent phases originated in the United States, Italy and Spain. Sample material is recorded as cDNA or gDNA derived from T cells, B-cell-depleted T cells, or PBMCs.

The CDR3 is made up of 17 amino acids. Per germline, CDR1 SGHRS and CDR2 YFSETQ. The V gene lost 4 bases and the J gene lost 0 bases, with 18 bases spanning the gap. This rearrangement joins TRBV5-1 to TRBJ2-3; D may be TRBD1 (6 bases). The specimen was peripheral blood. This clonotype originated in a human donor in a cohort sampled during active COVID-19. The CDR3: CASSPLVGGGSTDTQYF. CDR3 coding DNA: TGCGCCAGCAGCCCTTTAGTTGGGGGCGGTAGCACAGATACGCAGTATTTT.